These T cell receptor beta chains were read from a single sample in a study of CD8 T cells in ankylosing spondylitis. TCRdb re-called the 5' RACE reads through MiXCR, storing one row per CDR3 protein. The data show approximately 350,000 distinct CDR3 sequences, 20% to 25% seen once. Sequences were obtained from blood, either unsorted or a sorted T cell fraction (not recorded which). The receptors were gathered from a male donor with ankylosing spondylitis or in good health (not recorded which). Each CDR3 is given with its conserved first and last residue. The order of the fields is clone size, J gene, D gene, V gene, CDR3 protein, CDR3 DNA. A D gene is named only where the DNA matches it firmly. Expanded clones get a size class; other rows say once, few or many, or leave the size out.

>.|TRBJ2-5|.|TRBV24-1
CATSDTFSGETQYF
TGTGCCACCAGTGACACTTTCTCCGGAGAGACCCAGTACTTC
>.|TRBJ2-7|.|TRBV7-9
CASSLGGAAPYEQYF
TGTGCCAGCAGCTTAGGGGGGGCGGCTCCCTACGAGCAGTACTTC
>.|TRBJ2-2|TRBD2|TRBV2
CASSPPRLAGENTGELFF
TGTGCCAGCAGTCCCCCAAGGCTAGCGGGGGAGAACACCGGGGAGCTGTTTTTT
>few|TRBJ2-5|TRBD1|TRBV11-2
CASSSWTGGYQETQYF
TGTGCCAGCAGCTCCTGGACAGGGGGGTACCAAGAGACCCAGTACTTC
>.|TRBJ2-7|TRBD2|TRBV20-1
CSVRSSGVNYEQYF
TGCAGTGTCAGGTCTAGCGGGGTAAACTACGAGCAGTACTTC
>few|TRBJ2-7|.|TRBV12-3/TRBV12-4
CASTGGGGFSEQYF
TGTGCCAGCACCGGGGGAGGGGGCTTCAGCGAGCAGTACTTC
>few|TRBJ2-1|.|TRBV18
CASSPPAETVNEQFF
TGTGCCAGCTCACCACCGGCTGAGACAGTCAATGAGCAGTTCTTC
>many|TRBJ2-3|.|TRBV4-1
CASRGASTDTQYF
TGCGCCAGCAGGGGGGCTAGCACAGATACGCAGTATTTT
>few|TRBJ2-5|TRBD1|TRBV7-9
CACSSDRVDETQYF
TGTGCCTGTTCCTCCGACAGGGTCGACGAGACCCAGTACTTC
>.|TRBJ2-7|TRBD1|TRBV7-2
CASTFGQGPYEQYF
TGTGCCAGCACCTTCGGACAGGGTCCATACGAGCAGTACTTC
>.|TRBJ2-7|.|TRBV5-6
CASSPGHMCAYEQYF
TGTGCCAGCAGCCCCGGGCACATGTGTGCGTACGAGCAGTACTTC
>.|TRBJ2-2|.|TRBV7-2
CASSLAPAGWDTGELFF
TGTGCCAGCAGCTTAGCTCCGGCGGGGTGGGACACCGGGGAGCTGTTTTTT
>few|TRBJ2-7|.|TRBV20-1
CSAPQAYEQYF
TGCAGTGCCCCACAAGCCTACGAGCAGTACTTC
>.|TRBJ2-7|TRBD1|TRBV20-1
CSARGTGKSSYEQYF
TGCAGTGCTAGGGGGACAGGAAAAAGCTCCTACGAGCAGTACTTC
>.|TRBJ1-4|.|TRBV28
CASMGANEKLFF
TGTGCCAGCATGGGGGCAAATGAAAAACTGTTTTTT
>.|TRBJ2-5|TRBD1|TRBV5-4
CASSLEGGAGETQYF
TGTGCCAGCAGCTTGGAAGGGGGCGCCGGGGAGACCCAGTACTTC
>.|TRBJ2-1|TRBD2|TRBV2
CASSEAGGGPYNEQFF
TGTGCCAGCAGTGAAGCGGGCGGGGGACCGTACAATGAGCAGTTCTTC
>.|TRBJ2-3|TRBD2|TRBV29-1
CSVESSGELTDTQYF
TGCAGCGTTGAGTCTAGCGGCGAACTTACAGATACGCAGTATTTT
>.|TRBJ2-1|TRBD1|TRBV4-2
CASSQDWVGHTGELGNEQFF
TGTGCCAGCAGCCAAGATTGGGTGGGTCATACAGGGGAACTGGGCAATGAGCAGTTCTTC
>few|TRBJ1-1|.|TRBV12-3/TRBV12-4
CASSFLGARNTEAFF
TGTGCCAGCAGTTTCTTAGGAGCGAGGAACACTGAAGCTTTCTTT
>.|TRBJ2-2|TRBD1|TRBV29-1
CSGQGTTGELFF
TGCAGCGGACAGGGTACCACCGGGGAGCTGTTTTTT
>.|TRBJ2-1|.|TRBV5-1
CASSLEGDGEQFF
TGCGCCAGCAGCTTGGAGGGGGACGGCGAGCAGTTCTTC
>.|TRBJ2-3|.|TRBV27
CASSLSTGSTDTQYF
TGTGCCAGCAGTTTATCGACGGGCAGTACAGATACGCAGTATTTT
>many|TRBJ2-7|.|TRBV15
CATSSDTNSYEQYF
TGTGCCACCAGCAGTGACACTAACTCCTACGAGCAGTACTTC
>.|TRBJ2-5|.|TRBV20-1
CSARGAGRRSQETQYF
TGCAGTGCTAGGGGGGCGGGCCGTCGGTCTCAAGAGACCCAGTACTTC
>.|TRBJ2-1|TRBD1|TRBV6-2/TRBV6-3
CASSYQGQGTNEQFF
TGTGCCAGCAGTTACCAGGGACAGGGGACCAATGAGCAGTTCTTC
>.|TRBJ2-7|.|TRBV29-1
CSVVAGQNLYEQYF
TGCAGCGTTGTGGCAGGGCAAAACCTCTACGAGCAGTACTTC
>few|TRBJ2-7|.|TRBV10-3
CAISDPAFYEQYF
TGTGCCATCAGTGATCCGGCCTTCTACGAGCAGTACTTC
>.|TRBJ2-1|TRBD2|TRBV12-3/TRBV12-4
CASRQPGLGTLEQFF
TGTGCCAGCAGGCAACCGGGACTAGGTACGCTTGAGCAGTTCTTC
>few|TRBJ1-2|.|TRBV10-3
CAISAHADDYGYTF
TGTGCCATCAGTGCCCATGCAGACGACTATGGCTACACCTTC
>many|TRBJ2-7|.|TRBV20-1
CSARDRATYEQYF
TGCAGTGCTAGAGATCGGGCGACCTACGAGCAGTACTTC
>few|TRBJ1-2|.|TRBV29-1
CSVEDGNRFYGYTF
TGCAGCGTTGAAGATGGGAACAGGTTCTATGGCTACACCTTC
>.|TRBJ2-1|TRBD1|TRBV11-2
CASSLTAGGYNEQFF
TGTGCCAGCAGCTTAACGGCAGGGGGTTACAATGAGCAGTTCTTC
>few|TRBJ2-1|TRBD2|TRBV5-6
CASSGGTSAINEQFF
TGTGCCAGCAGCGGAGGGACTAGCGCGATCAATGAGCAGTTCTTC
>.|TRBJ1-4|.|TRBV10-3
CAIAQGIPNEKLFF
TGTGCCATCGCCCAGGGGATCCCTAATGAAAAACTGTTTTTT
>.|TRBJ1-5|.|TRBV7-3
CASSLRLTIQPQHF
TGTGCCAGCAGCTTAAGACTGACCATCCAGCCCCAGCATTTT
>few|TRBJ2-7|TRBD1|TRBV28
CASSLQGEVYEQYF
TGTGCCAGCAGCCTCCAGGGGGAAGTCTACGAGCAGTACTTC
>once|TRBJ2-2|TRBD2|TRBV25-1
CASSDPSGGPTGELFF
TGTGCCAGCAGTGATCCGAGCGGGGGCCCCACCGGGGAGCTGTTTTTT
>few|TRBJ1-2|.|TRBV12-3/TRBV12-4
CASSLSATYGYTF
TGTGCCAGCAGCCTTAGCGCTACCTATGGCTACACCTTC
>many|TRBJ2-7|.|TRBV6-2/TRBV6-3
CASAYSDSGYEQYF
TGTGCCAGCGCATACAGCGACAGCGGCTACGAGCAGTACTTC
>.|TRBJ2-3|TRBD2|TRBV5-1
CASSFNPAGGTDTQYF
TGCGCCAGCAGCTTCAACCCCGCGGGGGGCACAGATACGCAGTATTTT
>.|TRBJ2-5|TRBD1|TRBV6-1
CASSVPSRGPQETQYF
TGTGCCAGCAGTGTTCCGTCCAGGGGGCCACAAGAGACCCAGTACTTC
>.|TRBJ2-7|.|TRBV10-3
CAISEISYEQYF
TGTGCCATCAGTGAAATCAGCTACGAGCAGTACTTC